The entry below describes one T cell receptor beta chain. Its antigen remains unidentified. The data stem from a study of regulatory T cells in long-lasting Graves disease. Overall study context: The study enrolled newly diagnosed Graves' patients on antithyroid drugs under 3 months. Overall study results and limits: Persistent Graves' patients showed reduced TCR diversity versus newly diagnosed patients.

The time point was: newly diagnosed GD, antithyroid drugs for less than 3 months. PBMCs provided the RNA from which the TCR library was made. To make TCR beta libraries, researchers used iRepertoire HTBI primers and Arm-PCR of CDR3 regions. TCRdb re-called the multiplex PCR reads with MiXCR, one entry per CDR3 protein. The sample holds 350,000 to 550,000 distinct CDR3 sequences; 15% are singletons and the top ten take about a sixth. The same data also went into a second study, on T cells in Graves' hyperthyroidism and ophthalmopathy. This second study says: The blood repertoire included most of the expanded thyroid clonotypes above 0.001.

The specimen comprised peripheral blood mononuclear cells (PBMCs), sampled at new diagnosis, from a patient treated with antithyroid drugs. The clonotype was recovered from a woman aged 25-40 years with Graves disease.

The CDR3 DNA sequence: TGCGCCAGCAGCCAACCCGGGGCAGGGGGACGCACTGAAGCTTTCTTT. Translated, it gives CASSQPGAGGRTEAFF. The V and J genes are TRBV4-1 and TRBJ1-1, with 7 bases fitting TRBD1. This CDR3 spans 16 amino acids. V was pared by 2 bases and J by 4 bases, with 10 bases of the junction left unmatched. In germline, CDR1 is MGHRA, CDR2 YSYEKL.